This passage covers 3 T cell receptor beta chains from one sample sequenced in a study of blood T cell repertoires in COVID-19. Only in-frame clones appear in the TCRdb table, and some are missing; sequencing was by immunoSEQ multiplex PCR. This repertoire shows roughly 140,000 clones, about four fifths found once; its top ten account for 6.5% to 8.5%. Sequencing was performed on peripheral blood. These receptor sequences come from a human donor with acute or convalescent COVID-19. The donor label of this sample is uncertain.

The chain employs TRBV19 and TRBJ2-2, with D possibly TRBD2 on 6 matching bases. The length of the CDR3 is 15 residues. Germline CDR1 is LNHDA and CDR2 is SQIVND (reference sequence). V lost 6 bases, J lost 6 bases, and 17 bases lay in between. CDR3 in DNA: TGTGCCAGTAGCCGAGGAGGGCTCCTATCCGGGGAGCTGTTTTTT. Translation gives CASSRGGLLSGELFF. Variable domain in full (rest from reference TRBV19 and TRBJ2-2): DGGITQSPKYLFRKEGQNVTLSCEQNLNHDAMYWYRQDPGQGLRLIYYSQIVNDFQKGDIAEGYSVSREKKESFPLTVTSAQKNPTAFYLCASSRGGLLSGELFFGEGSRLTVL.

The V gene is TRBV6-4, the J gene TRBJ1-1; a weak D match, TRBD1 (5 bases). CDR3 length: 15 residues. The V end lost 4 bases, the J end lost 1 base, and 13 bases lay between the germline ends. Germline V gives CDR1 MRHNA, CDR2 SNTAGT. As DNA, the CDR3 is TGTGCCAGCAGTGCAGGAGGGGCTGGGAACACTGAAGCTTTCTTT. As protein: CASSAGGAGNTEAFF.

The chain joins TRBV2 to TRBJ2-1, with 7 positions matching TRBD2. The CDR3 has 17 amino acids. From germline, CDR1 is SNHLY and CDR2 FYNNEI. The V gene end was trimmed by 5 bases and the J gene end by 2 bases; junction bases not matched to a gene: 12. CDR3 sequence reads: CASSPAGVAPTYNEQFF. The CDR3 DNA reads TGTGCCAGCAGTCCCGCGGGGGTAGCGCCAACCTACAATGAGCAGTTCTTC.